This entry lists 16 T cell receptor beta chains sequenced from one sample in a study of T cell repertoires in cytomegalovirus infection. Each CDR3 protein gets one entry after TCRdb re-called the reads with MiXCR. Among roughly 700,000 distinct CDR3 sequences listed, 30% to 40% were seen once. These receptors lack a known antigen. Specimen: cultured PBMCs, collected from culture after CMV antigen stimulation. The receptors were gathered from a human donor in good health (CMV status not recorded). Some clones in this sample may be carry-over from other donors' samples.

This clonotype was counted many times. The gene calls are TRBV7-2 and TRBJ2-1; 9 bases are shared with TRBD2. After removal of 5 bases from V and 5 bases from J, the junction contained 22 bases not matched to a gene. CDR3 length equals 20 residues. The germline CDR1 and CDR2 sequences are SGHTA and FQGNSA. CDR3: CASSHNKKRGDQPNHNEQFF. The CDR3 region has the DNA TGTGCCAGCAGCCATAATAAGAAGCGGGGGGACCAACCAAACCACAATGAGCAGTTCTTC.

This clonotype was detected only once. The chain couples TRBV28 to TRBJ2-1, with D perhaps matching TRBD2 (5 bases). Deletions cut 5 bases from V and 7 bases from J, with 12 bases between. The germline V gene encodes CDR1 MDHEN and CDR2 SYDVKM. CDR3 length: 13 amino acids. The CDR3 sequence: CASSRDYSNEQFF. The CDR3 DNA reads as TGTGCCAGCAGTCGAGACTACTCAAATGAGCAGTTCTTC.

This rearrangement joins TRBV7-8 to TRBJ1-2, with TRBD1 identical over 10 bases. V lost 6 bases, J lost 4 bases, and 8 bases stayed unmatched. From germline, CDR1 is SGHVS and CDR2 FQNEAQ. The CDR3 loop spans 15 amino acids. The CDR3 bases are TGTGCCAGCAGTTTGATGACAGGGGGCCTCTATGGCTACACCTTC. It translates to CASSLMTGGLYGYTF. The variable domain in full, with the rest retrieved from reference TRBV7-8 and TRBJ1-2, is GAGVSQSPRYKVAKRGQDVALRCDPISGHVSLFWYQQALGQGPEFLTYFQNEAQLDKSGLPSDRFFAERPEGSVSTLKIQRTQQEDSAVYLCASSLMTGGLYGYTFGSGTRLTVV.

The chain employs TRBV2 and TRBJ2-4; D is possibly TRBD1 (7 bases). Trimming shortened V by 7 bases and J by 9 bases, and 22 bases separated the two germline ends. Germline V gene sequence: CDR1 SNHLY, CDR2 FYNNEI. There are 15 residues in the CDR3. The CDR3 sequence is CASTQDRLLGGIQYF. The CDR3, as DNA: TGTGCCAGCACCCAGGACAGGTTGTTGGGAGGCATTCAGTACTTC.

The rearrangement joins TRBV20-1 to TRBJ1-1; tentative D call: TRBD1 (5 bases). V lost 5 bases, J lost 3 bases, and 13 bases lay in between. The CDR3 consists of 13 residues. CDR1 is DFQATT and CDR2 is SNEGSKA in the germline V gene (reference sequence). CDR3 nucleotides: TGCAGTGCTCCGACGCGGGGGGACACTGAAGCTTTCTTT. Amino acids: CSAPTRGDTEAFF.

The sample holds a few counts of this clonotype. The CDR3: CASTKRGNYNEQFF. In nucleotides, the CDR3 is TGTGCCAGCACCAAGCGGGGCAACTACAATGAGCAGTTCTTC. V gene TRBV6-2 or TRBV6-3 combines with J gene TRBJ2-1; 7 bases are a match to TRBD2. J was trimmed by 3 bases and V by 7 bases; bases with no gene match: 6. The CDR3 totals 14 residues. Germline V CDR1 and CDR2: MNHEY, SVGEGT.

This clonotype was recorded at least ten times. The chain combines TRBV7-2 with TRBJ1-5, with D tentatively TRBD1 (5 bases). This CDR3 comprises 17 residues. Trimming pared 5 bases from V and 0 bases from J, leaving 17 bases between. Germline lookup yields CDR1 SGHTA and CDR2 FQGNSA. The CDR3 DNA is TGTGCCAGCAGCCTCAGTAGGGGTTTTTATAGCAATCAGCCCCAGCATTTT. Protein sequence: CASSLSRGFYSNQPQHF.

Concerning this clonotype itself: A much larger clone differs by one base, so this may be a read error. The genes are TRBV7-2 and TRBJ1-1; D possibly corresponds to TRBD1 (6 bases). There are 15 residues in the CDR3. Germline CDR1 reads SGHTA; CDR2 reads FQGNSA. Deletions cut 4 bases from V and 5 bases from J, with 17 bases between. The CDR3: CASSSFRQGYTEAFF. CDR3 bases: TGTGCCAGCAGCTCATTTCGGCAGGGGTATACTGAAGCTTTCTTT.

This clonotype was recorded a few times. The gene calls are TRBV11-1 and TRBJ2-5, with TRBD2 matching over 11 bases. Germline V gene sequence: CDR1 SGHAT, CDR2 FQDESV (reference sequence). This CDR3 is built from 16 residues. V lost 2 bases and J lost 5; bases outside the gene matches: 7. The CDR3 nucleotides are TGTGCCAGCAGCTTACGACTAGCGGGGATTAGGGAGACCCAGTACTTC. Its protein is CASSLRLAGIRETQYF. Using reference TRBV11-1 and TRBJ2-5 for the parts outside the CDR3, the full variable domain is EAEVAQSPRYKITEKSQAVAFWCDPISGHATLYWYRQILGQGPELLVQFQDESVVDDSQLPKDRFSAERLKGVDSTLKIQPAELGDSAMYLCASSLRLAGIRETQYFGPGTRLLVL.

This clonotype was recorded at least ten times. The V gene is TRBV7-2, the J gene TRBJ2-7; the match to TRBD2 covers 11 bases. Germline V gives CDR1 SGHTA, CDR2 FQGNSA. The CDR3 spans 15 residues. V was pared by 1 base and J by 2 bases, with 1 base of the junction left unmatched. The CDR3 here is CASSLVAGGTYEQYF. In DNA, the CDR3 is TGTGCCAGCAGCTTAGTAGCGGGAGGGACCTACGAGCAGTACTTC.

This clonotype has only a few counts. The CDR3 loop is CASSRDIWMTGELFF. The CDR3, as DNA: TGCGCCAGCAGCCGAGACATTTGGATGACCGGGGAGCTGTTTTTT. J is TRBJ2-2 and V is TRBV4-1; D unresolved. Germline assignment: CDR1 MGHRA and CDR2 YSYEKL. Between the trimmed V and J ends, which lost 4 bases and 5 bases, there was a span of 14 bases. This CDR3 has 15 amino acids.

The rearrangement joins TRBV7-9 to TRBJ2-5; D possibly uses TRBD1 or TRBD2 (5 bases each). Trimming pared 5 bases from V and 4 bases from J, leaving 20 bases between. This CDR3 has 16 amino acids. In germline, CDR1 is SEHNR, CDR2 FQNEAQ (reference sequence). CDR3 residues: CASSRHGAGMGETQYF. In nucleotides, the CDR3 is TGTGCCAGCAGCCGACACGGGGCTGGAATGGGAGAGACCCAGTACTTC.

This clonotype was observed at least ten times. In DNA, the CDR3 is TGTGCCAGCAGCGATCGGCTCGTACGGAATTCACCCCTCCACTTT. This sequence encodes CASSDRLVRNSPLHF. The V and J genes are TRBV7-2 and TRBJ1-6; D is undetermined. The germline CDR1 and CDR2 sequences are SGHTA and FQGNSA. V was trimmed by 5 bases and J by 7 bases, leaving 15 bases between them. The CDR3 sequence is 15 residues long.

V and J are TRBV19 and TRBJ1-1; TRBD1 matches 7 bases. There are 13 residues in the CDR3. V trimming: 8 bases; J trimming: 0 bases; junction bases outside the gene matches: 3. Germline assignment: CDR1 LNHDA and CDR2 SQIVND (reference sequence). The CDR3 DNA follows: TGTGCCAGTGGGGACAGTTTGAACACTGAAGCTTTCTTT. This codes for CASGDSLNTEAFF.

The V call is TRBV7-4, the J call TRBJ2-5, with 7 bases matching TRBD1. Germline lookup yields CDR1 SGHVT and CDR2 SQSDAQ. J lost 0 bases, V lost 8 bases, and 6 bases had no gene match. The length of the CDR3 is 14 residues. The CDR3 DNA sequence: TGTGCCAGCGCCATCGGACAGGACCAAGAGACCCAGTACTTC. Amino acids: CASAIGQDQETQYF.

The chain joins TRBV19 to TRBJ2-5; D may be TRBD1 or TRBD2 (6 bases each). Trimming took 2 bases from V and 4 from J, leaving 11 bases between them. CDR1 and CDR2 from the germline V gene are LNHDA and SQIVND (reference sequence). There are 14 residues in the CDR3. The CDR3 is CASSITEGGETQYF. The DNA of the CDR3 is TGTGCCAGTAGTATAACGGAGGGGGGAGAGACCCAGTACTTC.